The entry that follows covers one T cell receptor (beta chain) sequence. What it binds is not known. Clones were sequenced by immunoSEQ multiplex PCR, and TCRdb holds only the in-frame ones, with some missing. The table has 20,000 to 25,000 clones, just under 80% seen once. This CDR3 is built from 14 residues. The ends were cut back, 5 bases at V and 2 bases at J, with 10 bases in the middle. Germline values: CDR1 SGHNT, CDR2 YENEEA. This record belongs to a study of T cells in tumors after PD-1 blockade. Study information: Some patients also took daily vismodegib 150 mg during anti-PD-1 treatment. Mean per blood sample: 113,528 templates (about 24,000-270,000), 36,536 unique clonotypes. Study results and limitations: About 40% of tumor TCR clonotypes were also found in blood.

Sequenced here: PBMCs, sampled before anti-PD-1 treatment. The chain employs TRBV11-3 and TRBJ2-1; D remains ambiguous. This clonotype was sampled from a human donor with basal cell carcinoma. Written as DNA, the CDR3 is TGTGCCAGCAGCCCGGGCGCGGCCTACAATGAGCAGTTCTTC. Translated, it gives CASSPGAAYNEQFF.